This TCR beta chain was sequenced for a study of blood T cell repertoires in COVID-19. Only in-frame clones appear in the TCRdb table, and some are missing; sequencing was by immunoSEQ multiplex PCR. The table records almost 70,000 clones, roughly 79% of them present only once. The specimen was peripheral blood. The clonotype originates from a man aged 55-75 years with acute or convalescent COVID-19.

In nucleotides, the CDR3 is TGCGCCAGCAGCCGTCGGACGGGAAACACTGAAGCTTTCTTT. Residues: CASSRRTGNTEAFF. The chain is built from TRBV4-3 and TRBJ1-1; D gene ambiguous. The germline CDR1 and CDR2 sequences are LGHNA and YSLEER. This CDR3 spans 14 amino acids. V was shortened by 4 bases and J by 2 bases, with 11 bases between the two germline ends.